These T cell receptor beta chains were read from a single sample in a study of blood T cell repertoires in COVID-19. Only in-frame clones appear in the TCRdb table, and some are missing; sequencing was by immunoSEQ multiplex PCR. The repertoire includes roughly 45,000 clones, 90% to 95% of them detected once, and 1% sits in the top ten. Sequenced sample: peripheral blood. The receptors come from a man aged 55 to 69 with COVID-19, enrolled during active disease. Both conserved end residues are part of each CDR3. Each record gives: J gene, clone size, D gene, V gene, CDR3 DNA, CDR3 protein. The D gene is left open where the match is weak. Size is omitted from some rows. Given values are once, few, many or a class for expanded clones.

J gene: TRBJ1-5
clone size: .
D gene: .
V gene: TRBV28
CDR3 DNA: TGTGCCAGCAGTCCAGGGATTTATCAGCCCCAGCATTTT
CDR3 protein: CASSPGIYQPQHF

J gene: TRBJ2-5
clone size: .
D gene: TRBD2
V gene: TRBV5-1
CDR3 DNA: TGCGCCAGCAGCCCCGTAGCGGGGGCGGGGGAGACCCAGTACTTC
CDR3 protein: CASSPVAGAGETQYF

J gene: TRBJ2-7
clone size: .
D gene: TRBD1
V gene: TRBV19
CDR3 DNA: TGTGCCAGTAGTATAACGGGACAGGGCGGCGAGCAGTACTTC
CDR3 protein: CASSITGQGGEQYF

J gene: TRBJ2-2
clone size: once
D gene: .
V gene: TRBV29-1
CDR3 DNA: TGCAGCCCCGATTGGGGAGACAGGGAGCTGTTTTTT
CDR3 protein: CSPDWGDRELFF

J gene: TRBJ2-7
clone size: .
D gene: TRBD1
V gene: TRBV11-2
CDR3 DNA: TGTGCCAGCAGCTTAACAGGGGGCTACGAGCAGTACTTC
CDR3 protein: CASSLTGGYEQYF

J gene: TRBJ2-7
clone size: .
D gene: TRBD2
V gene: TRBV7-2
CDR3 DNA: TGTGCCAGCAGCCCAAAGACTAGCCCCGAGCAGTACTTC
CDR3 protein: CASSPKTSPEQYF

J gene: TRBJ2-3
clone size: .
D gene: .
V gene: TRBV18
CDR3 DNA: TGTGCCAGCTCACCAAAGGAGAGGGCGCGGGTTTCGCGAGATACGCAGTATTTT
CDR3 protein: CASSPKERARVSRDTQYF

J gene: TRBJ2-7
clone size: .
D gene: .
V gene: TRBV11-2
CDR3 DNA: TGTGCCAGCAGCTCATCCGGGGTTGCATCCTACGAGCAGTACTTC
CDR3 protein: CASSSSGVASYEQYF

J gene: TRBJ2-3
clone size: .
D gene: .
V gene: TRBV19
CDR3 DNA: TGTGCCAGTAGTAGACTCACAGGGACAGATACGCAGTATTTT
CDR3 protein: CASSRLTGTDTQYF

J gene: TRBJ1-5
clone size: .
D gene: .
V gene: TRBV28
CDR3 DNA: TGTGCCAGCCCCTGGACAGTTCGGGTTTATAGCAATCAGCCCCAGCATTTT
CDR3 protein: CASPWTVRVYSNQPQHF

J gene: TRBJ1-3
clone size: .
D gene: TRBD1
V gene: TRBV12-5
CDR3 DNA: TGTGCTAGTGGCCTGGACAGGTCCACTGGAAACACCATATATTTT
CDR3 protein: CASGLDRSTGNTIYF

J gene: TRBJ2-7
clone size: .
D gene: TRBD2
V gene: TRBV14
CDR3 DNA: TGTGCCAGCAGCCAAATTAGCGGGAGGATTACCGAGCAGTACTTC
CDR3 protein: CASSQISGRITEQYF

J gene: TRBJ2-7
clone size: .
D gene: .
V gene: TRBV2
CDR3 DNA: TGTGCCAGCAGTGAAAGACAGGCGATCTACGAGCAGTACTTC
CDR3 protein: CASSERQAIYEQYF

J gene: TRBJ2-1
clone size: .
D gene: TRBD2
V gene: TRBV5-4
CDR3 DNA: TGTGCCAGCAGCTTGGGGACTAGCAGGAACAATGAGCAGTTCTTC
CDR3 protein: CASSLGTSRNNEQFF

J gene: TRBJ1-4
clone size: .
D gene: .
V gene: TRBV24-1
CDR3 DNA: TGTGCCACCAGTGATCCTACCGAAAAACTGTTTTTT
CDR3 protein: CATSDPTEKLFF

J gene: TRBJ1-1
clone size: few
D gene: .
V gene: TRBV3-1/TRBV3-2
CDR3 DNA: TGTGCCAGCAGCCAAGACCAGGGAAGTGAAGCTTTCTTT
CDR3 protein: CASSQDQGSEAFF

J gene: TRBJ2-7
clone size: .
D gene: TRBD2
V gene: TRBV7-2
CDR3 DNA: TGTGCCAGCAGGCAAGGACTAGCGGGAGCCTACGAGCAGTACTTC
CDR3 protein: CASRQGLAGAYEQYF

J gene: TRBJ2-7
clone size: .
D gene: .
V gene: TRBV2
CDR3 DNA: TGTGCCAGCAACCCGCGGGGTCGGGCGTACGAGCAGTACTTC
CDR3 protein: CASNPRGRAYEQYF

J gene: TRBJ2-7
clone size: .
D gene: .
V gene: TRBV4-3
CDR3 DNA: TGCGCCAGCAGCCAGAACGAATTACAGGGCTACGAGCAGTACTTC
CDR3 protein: CASSQNELQGYEQYF

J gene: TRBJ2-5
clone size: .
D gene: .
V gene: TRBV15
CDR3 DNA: TGTGCCACCAGCAGAGATAGGGGCGAAGAGACCCAGTACTTC
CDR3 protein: CATSRDRGEETQYF

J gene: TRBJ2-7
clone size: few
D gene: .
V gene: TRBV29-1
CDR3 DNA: TGCAGCGTTGCCCAAGCCCGGTTTGAGCAGTACTTC
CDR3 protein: CSVAQARFEQYF

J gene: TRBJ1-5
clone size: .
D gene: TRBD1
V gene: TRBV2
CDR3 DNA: TGTGCCAGCAGTGCCTTGGACAGGTCTCAGCCCCAGCATTTT
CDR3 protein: CASSALDRSQPQHF

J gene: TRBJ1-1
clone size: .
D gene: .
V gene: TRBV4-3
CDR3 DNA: TGCGCCAGCAGCCTAATAGGGGGAGGCGGGGGCGAAGCTTTCTTT
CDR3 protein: CASSLIGGGGGEAFF

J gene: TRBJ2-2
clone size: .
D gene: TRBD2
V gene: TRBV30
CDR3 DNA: TGTGCCTGGATGGGACTAGCGGGGGACACGAACACCGGGGAGCTGTTTTTT
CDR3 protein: CAWMGLAGDTNTGELFF

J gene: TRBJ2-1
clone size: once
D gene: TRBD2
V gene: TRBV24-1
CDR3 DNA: TGTGCCACCAGTGGCCCGTTAGCGGGAGGTCGCCACAATGAGCAGTTCTTC
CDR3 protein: CATSGPLAGGRHNEQFF

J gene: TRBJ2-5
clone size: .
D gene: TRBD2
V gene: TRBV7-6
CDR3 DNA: TGTGCCAGCAGTCACCGGGGAGCTAGCGGGGAGGGGACCCAGTACTTC
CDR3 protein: CASSHRGASGEGTQYF

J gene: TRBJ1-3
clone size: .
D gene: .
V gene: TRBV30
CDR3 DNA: TGTGCCTGGAGTGGGTTAGATGGAAACACCATATATTTT
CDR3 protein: CAWSGLDGNTIYF

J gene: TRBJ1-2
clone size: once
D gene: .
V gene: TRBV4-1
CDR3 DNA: TGCGCCAGCAGCCCACTCGGACAGATTCACTATGGCTACACCTTC
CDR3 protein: CASSPLGQIHYGYTF

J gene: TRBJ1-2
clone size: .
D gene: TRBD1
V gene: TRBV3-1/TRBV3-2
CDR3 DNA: TGTGCCAGCAGTCCCGCTGTCACAGGGGGCACCGGCTACACCTTC
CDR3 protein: CASSPAVTGGTGYTF

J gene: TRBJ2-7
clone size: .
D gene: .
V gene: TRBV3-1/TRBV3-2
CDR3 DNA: TGTGCCAGCAGACCAACTAGCCCAGAAGGCGAGCAGTACTTC
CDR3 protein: CASRPTSPEGEQYF

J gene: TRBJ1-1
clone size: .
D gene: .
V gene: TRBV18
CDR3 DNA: TGTGCCAGCTCAAAGGAGGGAGACACTGAAGCTTTCTTT
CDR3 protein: CASSKEGDTEAFF

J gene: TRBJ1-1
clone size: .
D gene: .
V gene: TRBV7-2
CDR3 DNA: TGTGCCAGCAGCTTATCAACACAGATTGAAGCTTTCTTT
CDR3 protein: CASSLSTQIEAFF

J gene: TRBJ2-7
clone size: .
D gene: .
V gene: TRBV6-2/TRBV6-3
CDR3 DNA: TGTGCCAGCAGTTATAGCTCCTACGAGCAGTACTTC
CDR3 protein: CASSYSSYEQYF

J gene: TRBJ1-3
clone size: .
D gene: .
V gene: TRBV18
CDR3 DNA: TGTGCCAGCTCACAGGAACGCCTGACAGTCTCTGGAAACACCATATATTTT
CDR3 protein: CASSQERLTVSGNTIYF

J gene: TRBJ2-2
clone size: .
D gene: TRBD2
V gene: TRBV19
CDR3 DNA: TGTGCCAGTAGCTCGCGGGGGGTAAACACCGGGGAGCTGTTTTTT
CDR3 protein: CASSSRGVNTGELFF

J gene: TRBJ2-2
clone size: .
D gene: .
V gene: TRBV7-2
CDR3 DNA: TGTGCCAGCAGCTCTGGACTGTTTGCAACCGGGGAGCTGTTTTTT
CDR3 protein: CASSSGLFATGELFF

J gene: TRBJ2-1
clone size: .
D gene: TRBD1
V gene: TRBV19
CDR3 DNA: TGTGCCAGTAGTATTCTCCCCCGGGACAGCCCCTACAATGAGCAGTTCTTC
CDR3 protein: CASSILPRDSPYNEQFF

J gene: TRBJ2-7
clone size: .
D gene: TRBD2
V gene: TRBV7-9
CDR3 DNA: TGTGCCAGCAGCGGGAGTAGCCGGACTAGCGGCTACGAGCAGTACTTC
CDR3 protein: CASSGSSRTSGYEQYF

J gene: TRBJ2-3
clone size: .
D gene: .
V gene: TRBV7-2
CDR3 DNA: TGTGCCAGCAGCCCGAGTTGGGACACTCCAGATACGCAGTATTTT
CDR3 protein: CASSPSWDTPDTQYF

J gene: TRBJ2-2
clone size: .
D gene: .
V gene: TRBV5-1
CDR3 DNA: TGCGCCAGCAGCTTTTGGCCGACAGCCCCGAACACCGGGGAGCTGTTTTTT
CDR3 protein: CASSFWPTAPNTGELFF

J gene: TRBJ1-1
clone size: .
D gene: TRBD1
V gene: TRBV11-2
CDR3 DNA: TGTGCCAGCAGCTTAGGGAAGGGACAGAAGAACACTGAAGCTTTCTTT
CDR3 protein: CASSLGKGQKNTEAFF

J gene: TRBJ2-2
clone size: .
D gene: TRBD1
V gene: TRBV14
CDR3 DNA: TGTGCCAGCAGCCAAGATTGGAGACAGGGGACTACCGGGGAGCTGTTTTTT
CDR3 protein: CASSQDWRQGTTGELFF

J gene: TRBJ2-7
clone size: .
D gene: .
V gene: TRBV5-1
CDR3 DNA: TGCGCCAGCAGCCCGGACACGAAAGCGGGCGAGCAGTACTTC
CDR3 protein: CASSPDTKAGEQYF

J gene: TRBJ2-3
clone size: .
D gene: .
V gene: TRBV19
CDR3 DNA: TGTGCCAGTAATGGGGGCTGGCTCACAGATACGCAGTATTTT
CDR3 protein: CASNGGWLTDTQYF

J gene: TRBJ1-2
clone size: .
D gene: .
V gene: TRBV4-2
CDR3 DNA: TGTGCCAGCAGCCAAGGGGGTGGCCGGGGTAACTATGGCTACACCTTC
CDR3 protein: CASSQGGGRGNYGYTF

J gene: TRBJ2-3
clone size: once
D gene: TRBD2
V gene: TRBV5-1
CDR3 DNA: TGCGCCAGCAGCACCTCTAGCGGGAGTAGCACAGATACGCAGTATTTT
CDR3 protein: CASSTSSGSSTDTQYF

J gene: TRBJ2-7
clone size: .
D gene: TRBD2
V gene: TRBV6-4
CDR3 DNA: TGTGCCCGACCGTCTAGCGGGGGGGACTACGAGCAGTACTTC
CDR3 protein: CARPSSGGDYEQYF

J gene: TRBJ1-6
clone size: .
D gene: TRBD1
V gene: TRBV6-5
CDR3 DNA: TGTGCCAGCAGTACACCGGGACAGAATTCACCCCTCCACTTT
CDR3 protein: CASSTPGQNSPLHF

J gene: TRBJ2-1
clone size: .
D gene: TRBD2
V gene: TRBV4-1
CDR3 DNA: TGCGCCAGCGGCCGACTAGCGGGGCTCAATGAGCAGTTCTTC
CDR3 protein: CASGRLAGLNEQFF

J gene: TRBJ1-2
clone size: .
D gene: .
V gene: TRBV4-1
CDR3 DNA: TGCGCCAGCAGCCCTGGGGGGGTCAACTATGGCTACACCTTC
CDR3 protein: CASSPGGVNYGYTF

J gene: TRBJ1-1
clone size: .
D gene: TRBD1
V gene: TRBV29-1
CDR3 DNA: TGCAGCGTTGACAGGGGGAATACTGAAGCTTTCTTT
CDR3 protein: CSVDRGNTEAFF

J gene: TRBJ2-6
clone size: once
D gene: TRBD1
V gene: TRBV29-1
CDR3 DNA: TGCAGCGCCGAGGGACAGGGGACATCGGGCAGCTCTGGGGCCAACGTCCTGACTTTC
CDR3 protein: CSAEGQGTSGSSGANVLTF

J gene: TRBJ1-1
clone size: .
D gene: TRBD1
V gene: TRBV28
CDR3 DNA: TGTGCCAGCAGTTTGAGGGGGCTGACTGAAGCTTTCTTT
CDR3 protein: CASSLRGLTEAFF